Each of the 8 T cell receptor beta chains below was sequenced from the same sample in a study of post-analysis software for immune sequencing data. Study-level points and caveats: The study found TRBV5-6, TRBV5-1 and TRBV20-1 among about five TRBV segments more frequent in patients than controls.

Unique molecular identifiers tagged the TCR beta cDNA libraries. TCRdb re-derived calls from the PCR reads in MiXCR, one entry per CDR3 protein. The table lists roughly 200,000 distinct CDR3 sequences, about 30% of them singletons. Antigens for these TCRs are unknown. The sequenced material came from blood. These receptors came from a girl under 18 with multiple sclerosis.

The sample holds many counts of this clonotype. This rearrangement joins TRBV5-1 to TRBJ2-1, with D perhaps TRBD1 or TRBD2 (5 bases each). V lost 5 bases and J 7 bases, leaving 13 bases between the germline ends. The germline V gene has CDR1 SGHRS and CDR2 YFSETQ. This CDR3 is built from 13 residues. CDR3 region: CASREGSWNEQFF. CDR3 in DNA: TGCGCCAGCAGAGAGGGGAGTTGGAATGAGCAGTTCTTC.

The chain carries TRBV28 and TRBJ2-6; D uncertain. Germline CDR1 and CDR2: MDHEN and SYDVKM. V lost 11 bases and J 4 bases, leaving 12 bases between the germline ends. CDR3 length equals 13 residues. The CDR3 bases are TGTGCCGGATCACTGCGAGGGGCCAACGTCCTGACTTTC. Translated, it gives CAGSLRGANVLTF.

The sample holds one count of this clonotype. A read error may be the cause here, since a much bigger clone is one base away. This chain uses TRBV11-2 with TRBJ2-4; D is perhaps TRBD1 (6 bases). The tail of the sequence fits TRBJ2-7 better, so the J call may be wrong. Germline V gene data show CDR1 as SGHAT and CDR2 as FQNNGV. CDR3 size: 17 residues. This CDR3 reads CASSLTSSQGYAYEQYF. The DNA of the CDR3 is TGTGCCAGCAGCTTAACTAGTTCACAGGGCTACGCCTACGAGCAGTACTTC.

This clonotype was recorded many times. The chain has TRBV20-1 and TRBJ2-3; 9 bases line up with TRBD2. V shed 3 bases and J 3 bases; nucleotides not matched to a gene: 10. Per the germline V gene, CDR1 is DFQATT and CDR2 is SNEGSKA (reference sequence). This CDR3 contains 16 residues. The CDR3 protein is CSASASGSGRTDTQYF. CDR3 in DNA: TGCAGTGCTAGCGCCAGTGGTAGCGGGAGAACAGATACGCAGTATTTT.

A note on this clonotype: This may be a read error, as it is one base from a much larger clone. The CDR3 DNA is TGCGCCAGCAACTTGGAGTTAGCGGGAGGGTACAATGAGCAGTTCTTC. Its protein is CASNLELAGGYNEQFF. The chain recombines TRBV5-1 with TRBJ2-1, with TRBD2 matching over 11 bases. Germline assignment: CDR1 SGHRS and CDR2 YFSETQ. The CDR3 contains 16 residues.

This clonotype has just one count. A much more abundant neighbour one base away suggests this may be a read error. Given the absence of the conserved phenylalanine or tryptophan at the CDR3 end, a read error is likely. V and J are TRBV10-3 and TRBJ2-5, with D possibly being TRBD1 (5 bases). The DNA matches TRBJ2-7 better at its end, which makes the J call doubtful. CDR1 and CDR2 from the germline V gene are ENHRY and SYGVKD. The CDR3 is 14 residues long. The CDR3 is CAISETGGSYEQYI. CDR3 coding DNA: TGTGCCATCAGTGAGACAGGTGGGTCCTACGAGCAGTACATC.

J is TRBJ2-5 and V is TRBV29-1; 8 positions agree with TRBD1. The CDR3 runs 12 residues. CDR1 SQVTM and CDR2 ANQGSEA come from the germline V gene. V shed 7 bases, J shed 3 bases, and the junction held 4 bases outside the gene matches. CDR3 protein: CSGEQGEETQYF. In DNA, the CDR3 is TGCAGCGGGGAACAGGGGGAAGAGACCCAGTACTTC.

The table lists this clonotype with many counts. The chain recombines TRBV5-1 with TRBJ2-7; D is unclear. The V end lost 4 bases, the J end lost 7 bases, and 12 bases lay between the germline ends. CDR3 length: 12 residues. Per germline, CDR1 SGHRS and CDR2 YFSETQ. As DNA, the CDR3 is TGCGCCAGCAGCGCCTGGACGGATGAGCAGTACTTC. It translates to CASSAWTDEQYF.